Listed here are 21 T cell receptor beta chains from one sample, sequenced in a study of neurological immune-mediated disorders. TCRdb reprocessed the 5' RACE reads via MiXCR and lists one record per CDR3 protein. The table shows 65,000 to 95,000 distinct CDR3 sequences, with 5% to 6% occurring only once. Sequenced: PBMCs. These receptors originate from a woman aged 30 to 39 with multiple sclerosis.

This clonotype was recorded many times. The chain combines TRBV20-1 with TRBJ2-5; 11 bases line up with TRBD2. Germline trimming cut 0 bases from V and 7 bases from J; bases unmatched to any gene: 7. Germline CDR1 reads DFQATT; CDR2 reads SNEGSKA (reference sequence). CDR3 length: 15 residues. Written as DNA, the CDR3 is TGCAGTGCTAGAGATCCTCGCCTAGCGGGGGGGACCCAGTACTTC. This translates into CSARDPRLAGGTQYF.

In the case of this clonotype: A much bigger clone sits one base away, suggesting this may be a read error. The J gene is TRBJ2-1, the V gene TRBV7-6, with D perhaps matching TRBD1 (6 bases). The CDR3 consists of 13 residues. V lost 7 bases to trimming and J lost 9 bases, with 16 bases between them. The V gene's germline CDR1 is SGHVS and CDR2 FNYEAQ. CDR3 DNA: TGTGCCAGCAAGGCGACAGGTGGCGTTGAGCAGTTCTTC. Amino acid sequence: CASKATGGVEQFF. The whole variable domain, filled in from reference TRBV7-6 and TRBJ2-1, reads GAGVSQSPRYKVTKRGQDVALRCDPISGHVSLYWYRQALGQGPEFLTYFNYEAQQDKSGLPNDRFSAERPEGSISTLTIQRTEQRDSAMYRCASKATGGVEQFFGPGTRLTVL.

This clonotype appeared many times. V and J are TRBV5-6 and TRBJ2-7, with D tentatively TRBD1 (6 bases). This CDR3 comprises 14 residues. Trimming stripped 6 bases from V and 3 bases from J, with 16 bases between. Germline CDR1 reads SGHDT; CDR2 reads YYEEEE. CDR3 sequence: CASTKTDRYYEQYF. The CDR3 DNA reads as TGTGCCAGCACCAAGACGGACAGATACTACGAGCAGTACTTC.

In the case of this clonotype: This sequence may be a read error, since a much larger clone differs from it by one base. The chain is built from TRBV5-1 and TRBJ1-3; 7 bases fit TRBD1. This CDR3 has 14 amino acids. Germline CDR1 and CDR2: SGHRS and YFSETQ. The CDR3 loop reads CASSLGQGGNNIYF. The CDR3 nucleotides are TGCGCCAGCAGCTTGGGACAGGGAGGAAACAACATATATTTT.

This clonotype turned up a few times. V is TRBV5-6 and J is TRBJ2-1; unclear D gene. The germline V and J ends were trimmed by 0 bases and 0 bases, with 13 bases remaining between them. The germline gives CDR1 SGHDT, CDR2 YYEEEE. The CDR3 has 17 residues. CDR3 in DNA: TGTGCCAGCAGCTTGGGCACCTTCGGGCCCTCCTACAATGAGCAGTTCTTC. Amino acids: CASSLGTFGPSYNEQFF.

This clonotype was recorded at least ten times. The chain couples TRBV20-1 to TRBJ2-7, with unresolved D. In germline, CDR1 is DFQATT, CDR2 SNEGSKA (reference sequence). CDR3 length equals 13 residues. The germline V and J ends were trimmed by 0 bases and 4 bases, with 10 bases remaining between them. DNA of the CDR3: TGCAGTGCTAGAGACATAGCCGGGTACGAGCAGTACTTC. The encoded protein is CSARDIAGYEQYF.

Ten or more counts support this clonotype. The rearrangement links TRBV10-3 to TRBJ2-1, with TRBD2 matching 14 bases. The CDR3 covers 21 residues. Germline CDR1 reads ENHRY; CDR2 reads SYGVKD. Losses at the gene ends were 2 bases for V and 2 bases for J; bases not matched to a gene: 14. The CDR3 coding sequence is TGTGCCATCAGTGAGCCCGGACCGGGACTAGCGGGAGTACTTCCCTACAATGAGCAGTTCTTC. This sequence encodes CAISEPGPGLAGVLPYNEQFF.

The V call is TRBV5-5, the J call TRBJ2-2; D is unresolved. The V and J ends lost 4 bases and 4 bases respectively, with 8 bases between them. This CDR3 has 13 residues. CDR1 and CDR2 from the germline V gene are SGHKS and YYEKEE (reference sequence). CDR3 sequence: CASSPEATGELFF. CDR3 nucleotide sequence: TGTGCCAGCAGCCCCGAGGCCACCGGGGAGCTGTTTTTT.

In this sample, this clonotype turned up many times. The chain carries TRBV27 and TRBJ1-4, with 8 bases matching TRBD1. Losses at the gene ends were 5 bases for V and 2 bases for J; bases not matched to a gene: 10. The CDR3 has 17 residues. Germline loops: CDR1 MNHEY, CDR2 SMNVEV (reference sequence). CDR3 residues: CASSPGQGWVTNEKLFF. CDR3 bases: TGTGCCAGCAGTCCCGGACAGGGATGGGTGACTAATGAAAAACTGTTTTTT.

This clonotype was seen at least ten times. The gene calls are TRBV7-2 and TRBJ2-2; D may be TRBD1 (6 bases). Trimming stripped 1 base from V and 5 bases from J, with 14 bases between. The CDR3 has 16 amino acids. Germline V CDR1 and CDR2: SGHTA, FQGNSA. In DNA form, the CDR3 reads TGTGCCAGCAGCTTAGGGGGGAGAGGGGGAACCGGGGAGCTGTTTTTT. Amino acids: CASSLGGRGGTGELFF.

This clonotype was counted ten times or more. V is TRBV5-1 and J is TRBJ2-5; TRBD2 matches at 8 bases. There are 15 residues in the CDR3. Trimming removed 4 bases from V and 5 bases from J; junction bases left unmatched: 10. The V gene's germline CDR1 is SGHRS and CDR2 YFSETQ. This CDR3 reads CASSPGGGYSETQYF. As DNA, the CDR3 is TGCGCCAGCAGCCCGGGCGGGGGGTATTCGGAGACCCAGTACTTC.

DNA for the CDR3: TGCAGTGCTAGAGATCGTTCAGATACGCAGTATTTT. Translation: CSARDRSDTQYF. The chain links TRBV20-1 to TRBJ2-3; D is ambiguous. This CDR3 has 12 residues. CDR1 DFQATT and CDR2 SNEGSKA come from the germline V gene (reference sequence). V lost 0 bases and J lost 4, with 5 bases in between.

This clonotype has a count of ten or more. The V and J genes are TRBV20-1 and TRBJ2-1; D is uncertain. There are 10 residues in the CDR3. The V end was cut by 4 bases, the J end by 15 bases, with 13 bases between. CDR1 DFQATT and CDR2 SNEGSKA come from the germline V gene (reference sequence). The CDR3 coding sequence is TGCAGTGCTAAGGCCCTTAGTGTGTTCTTC. It codes for CSAKALSVFF.

The sample holds many counts of this clonotype. The chain combines TRBV12-3 or TRBV12-4 with TRBJ1-3; D might be TRBD1 (6 bases). With 5 bases removed from V and 3 bases from J, the gap between germline ends came to 11 bases. The CDR3 runs 14 residues. The CDR3 is CASSLTGFGNTIYF. CDR3 sequence (DNA): TGTGCCAGCAGTCTCACAGGGTTTGGAAACACCATATATTTT.

This clonotype was recorded at least ten times. The V and J genes are TRBV20-1 and TRBJ2-3; a weak D match, TRBD2 (6 bases). The CDR3 covers 14 residues. Trimming took 5 bases from V and 0 from J, leaving 12 bases between them. CDR1 is DFQATT, CDR2 SNEGSKA, per germline (reference sequence). CDR3 DNA sequence: TGCAGTGCTCAACCCGGGACTAGCACAGATACGCAGTATTTT. Amino acids: CSAQPGTSTDTQYF.

The rearrangement uses TRBV5-1 and TRBJ2-3; D is uncertain. Germline V gene data show CDR1 as SGHRS and CDR2 as YFSETQ. This CDR3 spans 13 amino acids. Trimming cost V 1 base and J 0 bases, with 3 bases left between them. CDR3 coding DNA: TGCGCCAGCAGCTTGCCTAGCACAGATACGCAGTATTTT. Residues: CASSLPSTDTQYF. The entire variable domain, with the rest obtained from reference TRBV5-1 and TRBJ2-3, is as follows: KAGVTQTPRYLIKTRGQQVTLSCSPISGHRSVSWYQQTPGQGLQFLFEYFSETQRNKGNFPGRFSGRQFSNSRSEMNVSTLELGDSALYLCASSLPSTDTQYFGPGTRLTVL.

This clonotype was observed many times. The J gene is TRBJ2-3, the V gene TRBV10-3; the D is unclear. Per germline, CDR1 ENHRY and CDR2 SYGVKD. The CDR3 has 15 amino acids. The germline V and J ends were trimmed by 8 bases and 1 base, with 16 bases remaining between them. CDR3 DNA sequence: TGTGCCATCGGGTCTCTGGAGCGCCGCACAGATACGCAGTATTTT. It codes for CAIGSLERRTDTQYF.

This clonotype was seen repeatedly, ten times or more. This rearrangement joins TRBV20-1 to TRBJ2-4; 7 bases map to TRBD1. Trimming at V came to 7 bases and at J to 0 bases, leaving 6 bases not matched to a gene. The CDR3 is 14 amino acids. The germline V gene encodes CDR1 DFQATT and CDR2 SNEGSKA (reference sequence). CDR3 nucleotide sequence: TGCAGTGTCAAGGGACAGCTAGCCAAAAACATTCAGTACTTC. Translation gives CSVKGQLAKNIQYF.

This clonotype was recorded at least ten times. The chain joins TRBV28 to TRBJ1-1; no clear D. This CDR3 has 14 residues. Germline loops: CDR1 MDHEN, CDR2 SYDVKM. Trimming took 6 bases from V and 5 from J, leaving 16 bases between them. The CDR3: CASSPLGRRTEAFF. CDR3 nucleotides: TGTGCCAGCAGCCCCCTAGGGAGGCGTACTGAAGCTTTCTTT.

This clonotype was detected ten times or more. CDR3 in DNA: TGCAGCGTGGGCACCACAGATACGCAGTATTTT. Translating it yields CSVGTTDTQYF. The chain uses TRBV29-1 and TRBJ2-3, with unresolved D. The CDR3 is made up of 11 amino acids. Germline lookup yields CDR1 SQVTM and CDR2 ANQGSEA. Trimming removed 6 bases from V and 2 bases from J, with 6 bases in between.

In this sample, this clonotype turned up a few times. The chain links TRBV5-6 to TRBJ1-5; D is uncertain. The germline V gene has CDR1 SGHDT and CDR2 YYEEEE. The CDR3 totals 15 residues. V gave up 3 bases and J gave up 5 bases, with 15 bases separating them. CDR3 DNA sequence: TGTGCCAGCAGCTCTTATCCTAATCGGGATCAGCCCCAGCATTTT. It codes for CASSSYPNRDQPQHF.